These T cell receptor beta chains were read from a single sample in a study of response to subunit inactivated influenza vaccine. MiXCR was run by TCRdb on the RT-PCR reads, yielding one entry per CDR3 protein. Here the sample spans around 760,000 distinct CDR3 sequences, approximately 15% being singletons. The sequencing here drew on PBMCs from blood, taken roughly 15 days before vaccination. All receptors come from a man over 45 who received an inactivated influenza vaccine. The CDR3 runs from the conserved cysteine through the conserved F or W. A D gene is named only where the DNA matches it firmly. Clone size is stated in some rows and not others, as once, few, many or a class when expanded.

TRBJ1-6,TRBV11-2,13,NA,NA,TGTGCCAGCAGCCTGCCCTATAATTCACCCCTCCACTTT,CASSLPYNSPLHF
TRBJ1-5,TRBV4-3,14,few,TRBD1,TGCGCCAGCAGCCAGGGACAGGGGGCCGGGCCCCAGCATTTT,CASSQGQGAGPQHF
TRBJ2-7,TRBV7-9,15,NA,TRBD2,TGTGCCAGCAGCTTAGATCTTGGACTAGCCGGAGTGCAGTACTTC,CASSLDLGLAGVQYF
TRBJ2-7,TRBV4-3,15,few,NA,TGCGCCAGCAGCCCTCAACAGGGATTGGCGGACGAGCAGTACTTC,CASSPQQGLADEQYF
TRBJ2-1,TRBV5-1,17,NA,NA,TGCGCCAGCAGCAGAGGGCTTTTGGCCTTCTCCTACAATGAGCAGTTCTTC,CASSRGLLAFSYNEQFF
TRBJ2-3,TRBV5-6,15,NA,NA,TGTGCCAGCAGCATCGGCGGTGGGAGCACAGATACGCAGTATTTT,CASSIGGGSTDTQYF
TRBJ2-3,TRBV25-1,16,NA,NA,TGTGCCAGCACCCACCGTTGGGGGGCTGGTTCTGATACGCAGTATTTT,CASTHRWGAGSDTQYF
TRBJ1-1,TRBV4-1,15,many,TRBD1,TGCGCCAGCAGCCAAGATCACAGGGGGGACACTGAAGCTTTCTTT,CASSQDHRGDTEAFF
TRBJ1-6,TRBV4-1,17,NA,NA,TGCGCCAGCAGCCAAGAGGAGTTCGACATCTATAATTCACCCCTCCACTTT,CASSQEEFDIYNSPLHF
TRBJ2-5,TRBV7-7,14,few,NA,TGTGCCAGCAGCCAGCCGGGGCGAAGAGAGACCCAGTACTTC,CASSQPGRRETQYF
TRBJ2-3,TRBV20-1,15,few,TRBD2,TGCAGTGCTCCGGGGGAGCGGGGGCGCACAGATACGCAGTATTTT,CSAPGERGRTDTQYF
TRBJ2-1,TRBV29-1,10,once,NA,TGCAGCGTGGGAAACAATGACCAGTTCTTC,CSVGNNDQFF
TRBJ2-1,TRBV6-5,15,NA,TRBD2,TGTGCCAGCAGTTACTCTGGGACTAGCTCGAATGAGCAGTTCTTC,CASSYSGTSSNEQFF
TRBJ2-7,TRBV4-3,13,few,NA,TGCGCCAGCAGCCAAGATCAGGCTTACGAGCAGTACTTC,CASSQDQAYEQYF
TRBJ2-6,TRBV28,17,many,NA,TGTGCCAGCAGCTCTGCATCGGGACCCGCTGGGGCCAACGTCCTGACTTTC,CASSSASGPAGANVLTF
TRBJ1-1,TRBV28,11,NA,NA,TGTGCCAGCAGTTTTACTCAAGGAGCTTTCTTT,CASSFTQGAFF
TRBJ2-7,TRBV3-1,15,NA,NA,TGTGCCAGCAGCCCCTCGACCATCATCTCCTACGAGCAGTACTTC,CASSPSTIISYEQYF
TRBJ1-4,TRBV13,14,few,TRBD1,TGTGCCAGCAGCAGCCGAGGACAGGGTGAAAAACTGTTTTTT,CASSSRGQGEKLFF
TRBJ2-3,TRBV20-1,15,few,NA,TGCAGTGCTAGAGATCCAAGAACTAGCACAGATACGCAGTATTTT,CSARDPRTSTDTQYF
TRBJ2-1,TRBV3-1,17,few,TRBD2,TGTGCCAGCAGCCAAGATTTTGGCGGGGGGCCTTACAATGAGCAGTTCTTC,CASSQDFGGGPYNEQFF
TRBJ2-2,TRBV7-6,15,NA,NA,TGTGCCAGCAGCCCGCTGACAGAGATCACCGGGGAGCTGTTTTTT,CASSPLTEITGELFF
TRBJ2-2,TRBV27,15,many,TRBD2,TGTGCCAGCAGTCGGAAAGCGGGAGGGACCGGGGAGCTGTTTTTT,CASSRKAGGTGELFF
TRBJ2-3,TRBV10-3,19,NA,TRBD2,TGTGCCATCAGTGAGTCGATTGTAGCACCACAAAGCGGGATAGATACGCAGTATTTT,CAISESIVAPQSGIDTQYF
TRBJ2-2,TRBV12-3/TRBV12-4,12,NA,TRBD1,TGTGCCTACTTTCAGGGGGCCGGGGAGCTGTTTTTT,CAYFQGAGELFF